This TCR beta chain was identified in a study of T cells after yellow fever vaccination. TCR cDNA was made by 5'RACE template switching, adding a universal primer site and UMIs. From the 5' RACE reads, TCRdb called clonotypes with MiXCR, one entry per CDR3 protein. The table records some 290,000 distinct CDR3 sequences, 9.5% to 12% of them present only once. This clonotype was counted between two and nine times. Antigen: not known. CDR3 size: 15 residues. Germline-derived CDR1 and CDR2 are SGHRS and YFSETQ. Trimming took off 7 bases at V and 1 base at J, with 14 bases between the two ends. Study-wide findings and caveats: Post-booster reappearance was seen for most primary-vaccination clones (about 96% CD4, around 91% CD8).

The material was CD4+ T cells sorted from PBMCs, obtained 45 days after the yellow fever booster vaccination. The genes are TRBV5-1 and TRBJ2-2; the D gene is possibly TRBD2 (6 bases). This TCR was recovered from a young man who received the YFV17D yellow fever vaccine. The DNA of the CDR3 is TGCGCCAGCGGACTGGGTAGCGGGAACACCGGGGAGCTGTTTTTT. Its protein is CASGLGSGNTGELFF. Variable domain in full (rest from reference TRBV5-1 and TRBJ2-2): KAGVTQTPRYLIKTRGQQVTLSCSPISGHRSVSWYQQTPGQGLQFLFEYFSETQRNKGNFPGRFSGRQFSNSRSEMNVSTLELGDSALYLCASGLGSGNTGELFFGEGSRLTVL.